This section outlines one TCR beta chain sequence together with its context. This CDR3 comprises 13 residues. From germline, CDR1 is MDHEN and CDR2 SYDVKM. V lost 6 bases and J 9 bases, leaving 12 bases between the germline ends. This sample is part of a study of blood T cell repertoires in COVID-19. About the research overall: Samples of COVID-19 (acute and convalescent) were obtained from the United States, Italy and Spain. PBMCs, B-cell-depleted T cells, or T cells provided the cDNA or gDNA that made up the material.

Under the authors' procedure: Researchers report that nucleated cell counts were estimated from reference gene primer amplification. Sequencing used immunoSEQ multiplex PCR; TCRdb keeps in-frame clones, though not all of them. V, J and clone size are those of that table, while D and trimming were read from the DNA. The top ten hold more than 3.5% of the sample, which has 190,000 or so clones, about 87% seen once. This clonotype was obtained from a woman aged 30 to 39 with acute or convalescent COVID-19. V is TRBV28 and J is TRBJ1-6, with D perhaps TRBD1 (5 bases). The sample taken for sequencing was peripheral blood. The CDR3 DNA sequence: TGTGCCAGCAGCGGTCAGGGCGGTTCACCCCTCCACTTT. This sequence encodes CASSGQGGSPLHF.